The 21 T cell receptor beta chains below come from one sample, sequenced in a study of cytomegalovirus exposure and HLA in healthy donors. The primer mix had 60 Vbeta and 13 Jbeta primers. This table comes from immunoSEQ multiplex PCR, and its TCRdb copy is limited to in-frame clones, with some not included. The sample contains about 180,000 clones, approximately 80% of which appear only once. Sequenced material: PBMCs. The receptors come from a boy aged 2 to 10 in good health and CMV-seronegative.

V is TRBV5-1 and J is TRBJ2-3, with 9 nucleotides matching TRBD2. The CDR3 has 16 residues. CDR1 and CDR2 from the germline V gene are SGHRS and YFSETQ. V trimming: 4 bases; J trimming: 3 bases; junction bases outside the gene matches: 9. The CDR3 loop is CASSILAGEGTDTQYF. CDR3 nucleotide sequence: TGCGCCAGCAGCATCTTAGCGGGAGAAGGAACAGATACGCAGTATTTT.

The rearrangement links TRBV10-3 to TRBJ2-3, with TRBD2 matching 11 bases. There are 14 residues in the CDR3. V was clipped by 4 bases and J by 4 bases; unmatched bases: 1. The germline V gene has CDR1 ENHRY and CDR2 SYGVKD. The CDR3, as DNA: TGTGCCATCAGTGGGGGACTAGCGGCAGATACGCAGTATTTT. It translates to CAISGGLAADTQYF.

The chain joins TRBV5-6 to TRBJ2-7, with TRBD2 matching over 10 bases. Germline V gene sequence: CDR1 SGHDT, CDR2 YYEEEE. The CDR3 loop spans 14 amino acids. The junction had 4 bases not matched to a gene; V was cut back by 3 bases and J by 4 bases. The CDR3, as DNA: TGTGCCAGCAGCTCTAGCGGGAGTTTTTACGAGCAGTACTTC. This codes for CASSSSGSFYEQYF.

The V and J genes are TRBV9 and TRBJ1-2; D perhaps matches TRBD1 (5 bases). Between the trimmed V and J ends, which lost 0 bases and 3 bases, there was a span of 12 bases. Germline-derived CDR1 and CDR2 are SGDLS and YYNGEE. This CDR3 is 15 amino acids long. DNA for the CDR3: TGTGCCAGCAGCGTAGAGTCAGCGGGGCACTATGGCTACACCTTC. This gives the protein CASSVESAGHYGYTF.

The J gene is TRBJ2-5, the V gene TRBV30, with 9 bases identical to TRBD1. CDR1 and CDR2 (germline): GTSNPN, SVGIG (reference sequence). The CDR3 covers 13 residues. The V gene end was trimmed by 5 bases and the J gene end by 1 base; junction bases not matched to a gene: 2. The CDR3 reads CAWGGQGQETQYF. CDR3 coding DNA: TGTGCCTGGGGGGGACAGGGCCAAGAGACCCAGTACTTC.

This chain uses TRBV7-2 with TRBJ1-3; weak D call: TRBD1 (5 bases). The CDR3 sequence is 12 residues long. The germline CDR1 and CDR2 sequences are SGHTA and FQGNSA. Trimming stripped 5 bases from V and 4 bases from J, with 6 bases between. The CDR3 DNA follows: TGTGCCAGCAGCCACAGGGGAAACACCATATATTTT. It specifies CASSHRGNTIYF. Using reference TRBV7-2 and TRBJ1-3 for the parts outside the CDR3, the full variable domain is GAGVSQSPSNKVTEKGKDVELRCDPISGHTALYWYRQSLGQGLEFLIYFQGNSAPDKSGLPSDRFSAERTGGSVSTLTIQRTQQEDSAVYLCASSHRGNTIYFGEGSWLTVV.

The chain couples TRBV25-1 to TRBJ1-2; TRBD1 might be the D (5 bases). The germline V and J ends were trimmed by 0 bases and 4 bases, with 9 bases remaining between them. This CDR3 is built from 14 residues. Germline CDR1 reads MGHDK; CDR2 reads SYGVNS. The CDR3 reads CASSEYGGTYGYTF. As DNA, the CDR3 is TGTGCCAGCAGTGAATATGGGGGGACCTATGGCTACACCTTC.

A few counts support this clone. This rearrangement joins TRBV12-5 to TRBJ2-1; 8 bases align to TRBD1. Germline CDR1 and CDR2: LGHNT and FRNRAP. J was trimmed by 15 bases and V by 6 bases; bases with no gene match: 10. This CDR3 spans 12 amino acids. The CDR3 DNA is TGTGCTAGTGGATTAGGGACAGGCCCCGGGTTCTTC. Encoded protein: CASGLGTGPGFF.

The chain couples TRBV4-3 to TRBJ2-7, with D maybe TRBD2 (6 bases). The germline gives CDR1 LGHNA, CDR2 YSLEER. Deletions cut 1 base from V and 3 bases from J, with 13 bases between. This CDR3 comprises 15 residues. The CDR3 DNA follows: TGCGCCAGCAGCCAAGGGGTGGGGGGTCACTACGAGCAGTACTTC. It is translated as CASSQGVGGHYEQYF.

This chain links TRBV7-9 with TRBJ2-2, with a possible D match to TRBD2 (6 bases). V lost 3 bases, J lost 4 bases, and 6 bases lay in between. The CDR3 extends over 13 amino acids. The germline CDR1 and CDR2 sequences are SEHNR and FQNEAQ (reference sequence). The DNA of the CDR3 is TGTGCCAGCAGCTTGGGGGGCACCGGGGAGCTGTTTTTT. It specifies CASSLGGTGELFF.

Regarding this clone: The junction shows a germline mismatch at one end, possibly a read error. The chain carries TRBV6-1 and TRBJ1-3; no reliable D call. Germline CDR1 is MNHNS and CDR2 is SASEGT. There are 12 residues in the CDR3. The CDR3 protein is CASTGSGDTIYF. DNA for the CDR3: TGTGCCAGCACCGGGTCTGGAGACACCATATATTTT.

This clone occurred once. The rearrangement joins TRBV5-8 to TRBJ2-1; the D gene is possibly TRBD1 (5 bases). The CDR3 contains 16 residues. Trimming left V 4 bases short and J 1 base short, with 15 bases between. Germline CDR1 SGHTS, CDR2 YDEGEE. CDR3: CASSVMTVMSYNEQFF. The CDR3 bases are TGTGCCAGCAGCGTAATGACAGTGATGTCCTACAATGAGCAGTTCTTC.

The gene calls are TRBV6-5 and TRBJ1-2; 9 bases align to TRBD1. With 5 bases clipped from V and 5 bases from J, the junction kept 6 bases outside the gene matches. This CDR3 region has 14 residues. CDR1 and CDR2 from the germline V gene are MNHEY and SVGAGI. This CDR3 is CASSGTGNWYGYTF. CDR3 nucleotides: TGTGCCAGCAGTGGGACAGGGAATTGGTATGGCTACACCTTC.

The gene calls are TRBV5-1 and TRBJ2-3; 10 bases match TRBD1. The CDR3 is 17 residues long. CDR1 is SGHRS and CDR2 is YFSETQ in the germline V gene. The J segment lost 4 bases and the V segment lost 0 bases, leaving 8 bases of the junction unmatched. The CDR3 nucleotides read TGCGCCAGCAGCTTGGGAGAGACAGGGGGCCTCCCAGATACGCAGTATTTT. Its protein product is CASSLGETGGLPDTQYF.

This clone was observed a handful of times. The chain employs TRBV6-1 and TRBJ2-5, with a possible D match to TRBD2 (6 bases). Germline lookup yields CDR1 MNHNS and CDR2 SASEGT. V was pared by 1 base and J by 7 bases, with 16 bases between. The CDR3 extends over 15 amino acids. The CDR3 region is CASSEGAAWGGTQYF. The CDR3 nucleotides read TGTGCCAGCAGTGAAGGTGCCGCCTGGGGAGGGACCCAGTACTTC.

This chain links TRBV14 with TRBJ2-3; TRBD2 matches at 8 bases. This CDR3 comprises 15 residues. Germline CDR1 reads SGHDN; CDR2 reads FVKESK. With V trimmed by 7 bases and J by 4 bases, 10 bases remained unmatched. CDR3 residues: CASTGGAGDSDTQYF. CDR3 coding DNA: TGTGCCAGCACCGGGGGAGCGGGAGACTCAGATACGCAGTATTTT. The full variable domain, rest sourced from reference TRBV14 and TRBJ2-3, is EAGVTQFPSHSVIEKGQTVTLRCDPISGHDNLYWYRRVMGKEIKFLLHFVKESKQDESGMPNNRFLAERTGGTYSTLKVQPAELEDSGVYFCASTGGAGDSDTQYFGPGTRLTVL.

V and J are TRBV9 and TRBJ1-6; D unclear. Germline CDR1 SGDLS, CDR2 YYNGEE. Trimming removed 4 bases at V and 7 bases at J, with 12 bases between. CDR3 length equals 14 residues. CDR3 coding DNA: TGTGCCAGCAGCCTTCGACAAGAAAATTCACCCCTCCACTTT. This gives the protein CASSLRQENSPLHF.

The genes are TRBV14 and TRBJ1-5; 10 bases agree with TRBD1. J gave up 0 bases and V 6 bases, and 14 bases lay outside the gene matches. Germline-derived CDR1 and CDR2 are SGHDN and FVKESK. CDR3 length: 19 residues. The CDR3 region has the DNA TGTGCCAGCAGGCAAACCGGGACAGGGGTCTCCTATAGCAATCAGCCCCAGCATTTT. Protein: CASRQTGTGVSYSNQPQHF. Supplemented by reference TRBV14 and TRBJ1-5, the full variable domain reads EAGVTQFPSHSVIEKGQTVTLRCDPISGHDNLYWYRRVMGKEIKFLLHFVKESKQDESGMPNNRFLAERTGGTYSTLKVQPAELEDSGVYFCASRQTGTGVSYSNQPQHFGDGTRLSIL.

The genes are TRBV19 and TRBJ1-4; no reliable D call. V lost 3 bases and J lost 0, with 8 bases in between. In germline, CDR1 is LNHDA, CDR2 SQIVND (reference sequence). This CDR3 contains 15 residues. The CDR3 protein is CASSIPEPTNEKLFF. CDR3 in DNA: TGTGCCAGTAGTATTCCGGAGCCAACTAATGAAAAACTGTTTTTT.

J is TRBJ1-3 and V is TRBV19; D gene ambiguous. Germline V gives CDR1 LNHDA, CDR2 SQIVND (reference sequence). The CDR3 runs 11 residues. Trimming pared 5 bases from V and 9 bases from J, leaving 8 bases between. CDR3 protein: CASSEASTIYF. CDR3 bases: TGTGCCAGTAGTGAGGCCAGCACCATATATTTT.

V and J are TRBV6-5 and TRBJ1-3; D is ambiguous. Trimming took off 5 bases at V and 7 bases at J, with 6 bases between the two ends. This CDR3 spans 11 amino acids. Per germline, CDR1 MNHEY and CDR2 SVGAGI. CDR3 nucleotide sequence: TGTGCCAGCAGTAACAGTAACACCATATATTTT. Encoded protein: CASSNSNTIYF.